This T cell receptor beta chain was sequenced during a study of Ad26.COV2.S vaccination and SARS-CoV-2 variants. Notes on the study in general: Researchers reported similar non-spike TCR breadth in vaccine and placebo recipients. Post-vaccination breadth of spike-specific CD8+ and CD4+ T cell responses was reportedly substantial. From the TCR breadth and depth analyses, total T cell responses may have been underestimated.

TCRdb's table, derived via immunoSEQ multiplex PCR, lists solely in-frame clones and lacks some. This sample has roughly 100,000 clones; 80% occur once, and the top ten carry 15% to 20%. As for this clone: Its specificity is unknown.

The CDR3 totals 16 residues. J lost 3 bases, V lost 6 bases, and 8 bases had no gene match. The germline V gene encodes CDR1 SGHVS and CDR2 FNYEAQ. The chain combines TRBV7-6 with TRBJ2-3; TRBD1 aligns across 11 bases. Sequenced material: peripheral blood, taken after recovery from COVID-19. This sequence was found in a human donor who had recovered from COVID-19. The CDR3 DNA follows: TGTGCCAGCAGGCTCAATGGACAGGGGGCGACAGATACGCAGTATTTT. It encodes CASRLNGQGATDTQYF.